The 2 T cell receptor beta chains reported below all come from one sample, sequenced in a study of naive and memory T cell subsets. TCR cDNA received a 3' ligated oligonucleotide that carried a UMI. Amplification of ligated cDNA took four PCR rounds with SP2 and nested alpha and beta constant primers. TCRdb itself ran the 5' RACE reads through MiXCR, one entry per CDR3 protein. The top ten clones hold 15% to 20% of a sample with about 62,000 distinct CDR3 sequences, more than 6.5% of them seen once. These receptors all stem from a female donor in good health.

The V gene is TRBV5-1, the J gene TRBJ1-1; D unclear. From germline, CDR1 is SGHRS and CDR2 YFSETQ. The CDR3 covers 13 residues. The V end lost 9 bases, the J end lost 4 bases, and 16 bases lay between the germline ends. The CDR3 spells CATKTDPGTEAFF. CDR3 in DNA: TGCGCCACCAAGACTGACCCGGGCACTGAAGCTTTCTTT.

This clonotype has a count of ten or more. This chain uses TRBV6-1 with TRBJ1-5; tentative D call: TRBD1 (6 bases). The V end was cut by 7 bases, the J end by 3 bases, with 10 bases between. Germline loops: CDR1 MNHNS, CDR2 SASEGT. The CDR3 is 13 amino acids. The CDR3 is CASTDRFNQPQHF. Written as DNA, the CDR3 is TGTGCCAGCACAGACAGGTTCAATCAGCCCCAGCATTTT.